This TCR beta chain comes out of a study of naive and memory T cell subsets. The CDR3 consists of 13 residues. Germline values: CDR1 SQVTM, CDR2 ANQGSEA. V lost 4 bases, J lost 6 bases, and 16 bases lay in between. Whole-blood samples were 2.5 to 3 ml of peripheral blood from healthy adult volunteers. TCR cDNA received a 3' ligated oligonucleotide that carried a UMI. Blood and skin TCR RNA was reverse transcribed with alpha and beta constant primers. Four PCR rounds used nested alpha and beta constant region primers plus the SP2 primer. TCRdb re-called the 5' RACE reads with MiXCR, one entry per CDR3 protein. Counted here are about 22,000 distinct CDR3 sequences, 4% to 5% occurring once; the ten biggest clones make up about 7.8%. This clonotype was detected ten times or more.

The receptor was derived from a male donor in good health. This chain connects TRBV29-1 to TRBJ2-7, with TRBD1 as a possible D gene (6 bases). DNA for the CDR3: TGCAGCGTTGTCTTACAGGGAATGGGCGAGCAGTACTTC. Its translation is CSVVLQGMGEQYF.